This T cell receptor (beta chain) was found in a study of blood T cell repertoires in COVID-19. Study-level background: COVID-19 samples from acute and convalescent phases originated in the United States, Italy and Spain. The analysed material was cDNA or gDNA that came from T cells, B-cell-depleted T cells, or PBMCs.

This clone was observed once. As originally analysed: Amplifying reference gene primers gave estimates of nucleated cell counts. Profiled with immunoSEQ multiplex PCR; TCRdb holds only in-frame clones, not every one. That table furnishes V, J and clone size, whereas the DNA furnished D and trimming. The sample consists of more than 200,000 clones, roughly 80% of them appearing once. Trimming removed 6 bases at V and 5 bases at J, with 13 bases between. The CDR3 extends over 13 amino acids. CDR1 MNHEY and CDR2 SVGAGI come from the germline V gene. The TCR was taken from a woman over 75 with COVID-19, enrolled during active disease. The chain links TRBV6-5 to TRBJ1-2; D is undetermined. Sequencing was done on a sample of peripheral blood. The CDR3 sequence is CASRTDAGYGYTF. The CDR3 coding sequence is TGTGCCAGCAGGACGGACGCGGGTTATGGCTACACCTTC.